The 23 T cell receptor beta chains below all came from one sample that was sequenced in a study of blood T cell repertoires in COVID-19. Sequencing used immunoSEQ multiplex PCR; TCRdb keeps in-frame clones, though not all of them. The data contain fewer than 200,000 clones, about 87% of them seen just once; the ten biggest clones take up 0.7% to 0.9%. Sequenced: peripheral blood. These TCRs come from a woman younger than 35 who had recovered from COVID-19.

The chain employs TRBV25-1 and TRBJ2-3; 10 nucleotides align to TRBD1. The CDR3 spans 18 residues. J lost 5 bases, V lost 0 bases, and 11 bases had no gene match. In germline, CDR1 is MGHDK, CDR2 SYGVNS. This CDR3 reads CASSEYGVRDRGKDTQYF. The CDR3 DNA reads TGTGCCAGCAGTGAATATGGAGTACGGGACAGGGGAAAAGATACGCAGTATTTT.

V gene TRBV7-2 combines with J gene TRBJ2-1, with TRBD2 matching 11 bases. CDR3 size: 16 residues. Losses at the gene ends were 6 bases for V and 4 bases for J; bases not matched to a gene: 8. Looked up from germline, CDR1 is SGHTA and CDR2 is FQGNSA. The CDR3 DNA follows: TGTGCCAGCAGACAATTTAGCGGGGGGGGTTACAATGAGCAGTTCTTC. Protein sequence: CASRQFSGGGYNEQFF.

The chain has TRBV5-1 and TRBJ2-5; weak D call: TRBD2 (5 bases). The CDR3 runs to 16 residues. Trimming removed 4 bases at V and 3 bases at J, with 19 bases between. CDR1 SGHRS and CDR2 YFSETQ come from the germline V gene. CDR3 nucleotides: TGCGCCAGCAGCCTGTACCGGGGAACTTTAGAAGAGACCCAGTACTTC. Residues: CASSLYRGTLEETQYF.

Of note for this clone: The sample has other DNA sequences that encode this CDR3 too. The chain is built from TRBV5-1 and TRBJ2-1, with D possibly being TRBD2 (5 bases). The CDR3 covers 15 residues. V was clipped by 0 bases and J by 5 bases, with 12 bases between them. The V gene's germline CDR1 is SGHRS and CDR2 YFSETQ. The CDR3 reads CASSLERGRNNEQFF. In nucleotides, the CDR3 is TGCGCCAGCAGCTTGGAACGGGGTCGTAACAATGAGCAGTTCTTC.

The chain links TRBV28 to TRBJ2-5, with 9 bases lining up with TRBD2. Trimming removed 5 bases from V and 4 bases from J; junction bases left unmatched: 5. CDR3 length: 14 residues. From germline, CDR1 is MDHEN and CDR2 SYDVKM. The CDR3 sequence is CASSRLAGVETQYF. The CDR3 DNA sequence: TGTGCCAGCAGTCGGTTAGCGGGAGTAGAGACCCAGTACTTC.

The gene calls are TRBV11-2 and TRBJ2-1; TRBD1 matches 7 bases. Per germline, CDR1 SGHAT and CDR2 FQNNGV. The CDR3 totals 14 residues. V lost 6 bases to trimming and J lost 5 bases; unmatched junction nucleotides: 7. Written as DNA, the CDR3 is TGTGCCAGCAGTGCGATTACAGGGGACAATGAGCAGTTCTTC. Translated, it gives CASSAITGDNEQFF.

The chain links TRBV5-6 to TRBJ2-3; no clear D gene. V was pared by 5 bases and J by 4 bases, with 23 bases between. From germline, CDR1 is SGHDT and CDR2 YYEEEE. The CDR3 consists of 17 residues. In nucleotides, the CDR3 is TGTGCCAGCAGACATCTAGTGACGGCGGCACCCCCAGATACGCAGTATTTT. Amino acids: CASRHLVTAAPPDTQYF.

The chain links TRBV9 to TRBJ2-2; no clear D. Germline CDR1 SGDLS, CDR2 YYNGEE. The CDR3 is 14 amino acids. The germline V and J ends were trimmed by 3 bases and 4 bases, with 10 bases remaining between them. The CDR3 is CASSAGMGTGELFF. The CDR3 coding sequence is TGTGCCAGCAGCGCAGGAATGGGCACCGGGGAGCTGTTTTTT.

This chain links TRBV4-1 with TRBJ2-1; 7 positions match TRBD2. Trimming removed 2 bases from V and 9 bases from J; junction bases left unmatched: 7. The CDR3 is made up of 14 amino acids. Germline V gene lookup returns CDR1 MGHRA and CDR2 YSYEKL. CDR3 sequence: CASSQPGGTGEQFF. CDR3 DNA sequence: TGCGCCAGCAGCCAACCGGGAGGTACGGGTGAGCAGTTCTTC.

The genes are TRBV7-2 and TRBJ1-1; D unresolved. V lost 9 bases and J lost 11, with 10 bases in between. The germline V gene encodes CDR1 SGHTA and CDR2 FQGNSA. The CDR3 has 9 amino acids. The CDR3, as DNA: TGTGCCAGTAGCCCAATCGCTTTCTTT. It codes for CASSPIAFF.

This chain joins TRBV24-1 and TRBJ2-1; TRBD2 matches 10 bases. This CDR3 is 15 amino acids long. The germline V gene has CDR1 KGHDR and CDR2 SFDVKD. The trim removed 3 bases at V and 10 bases at J, leaving 8 bases unmatched. CDR3 protein: CATSDTSSGSREQFF. In DNA, the CDR3 is TGTGCCACCAGTGATACATCTAGCGGGAGCAGAGAGCAGTTCTTC.

The J gene is TRBJ1-2, the V gene TRBV6-1; possible D gene TRBD1, 5 bases. The germline gives CDR1 MNHNS, CDR2 SASEGT. Trimming pared 1 base from V and 8 bases from J, leaving 17 bases between. This CDR3 has 15 amino acids. CDR3 amino acids: CASSEGTIFRIGYTF. CDR3 in DNA: TGTGCCAGCAGTGAAGGGACAATTTTTAGGATCGGCTACACCTTC.

V and J are TRBV27 and TRBJ2-5, with D possibly TRBD1 on 5 matching bases. Trimming removed 0 bases from V and 2 bases from J, with 7 bases in between. The CDR3 is 14 amino acids. Germline V gene data show CDR1 as MNHEY and CDR2 as SMNVEV (reference sequence). The CDR3 nucleotides are TGTGCCAGCAGTTTATCCCGACAGCAAGAGACCCAGTACTTC. It codes for CASSLSRQQETQYF.

The chain joins TRBV20-1 to TRBJ2-1, with TRBD2 matching 7 bases. CDR3 size: 16 residues. CDR1 is DFQATT and CDR2 is SNEGSKA in the germline V gene (reference sequence). The trim removed 3 bases at V and 3 bases at J, leaving 11 bases unmatched. CDR3 residues: CSASTASGARYNEQFF. The CDR3 DNA follows: TGCAGTGCTAGTACGGCTAGCGGAGCGCGCTACAATGAGCAGTTCTTC.

The chain has TRBV5-4 and TRBJ2-2; 13 bases are a match to TRBD2. Germline V CDR1 and CDR2: SGHNT, YYREEE (reference sequence). This CDR3 region has 16 residues. The V gene end was trimmed by 1 base and the J gene end by 6 bases; junction bases not matched to a gene: 3. DNA of the CDR3: TGTGCCAGCAGCTTGACTAGCGGGGGGGCCCCCGGGGAGCTGTTTTTT. Translated, it gives CASSLTSGGAPGELFF.

This clone was observed a few times. The chain has TRBV7-2 and TRBJ1-2; maybe TRBD1 (6 bases). The CDR3 extends over 16 amino acids. Germline V gene lookup returns CDR1 SGHTA and CDR2 FQGNSA. Trimming took off 5 bases at V and 8 bases at J, with 24 bases between the two ends. Here the CDR3 DNA reads TGTGCCAGCAGCCCTGGGGGGGCGGGGGCGTTAGGAGGCTACACCTTC. Its protein is CASSPGGAGALGGYTF. Supplemented by reference TRBV7-2 and TRBJ1-2, the full variable domain reads GAGVSQSPSNKVTEKGKDVELRCDPISGHTALYWYRQSLGQGLEFLIYFQGNSAPDKSGLPSDRFSAERTGGSVSTLTIQRTQQEDSAVYLCASSPGGAGALGGYTFGSGTRLTVV.

The chain employs TRBV6-2 or TRBV6-3 and TRBJ2-1, with D possibly TRBD2 on 5 matching bases. Trimming pared 2 bases from V and 12 bases from J, leaving 23 bases between. Germline values: CDR1 MNHEY, CDR2 SVGEGT. The length of the CDR3 is 16 residues. The CDR3 loop is CASSYPKGGAATSQFF. In nucleotides, the CDR3 is TGTGCCAGCAGTTACCCAAAAGGAGGAGCGGCGACCTCGCAGTTCTTC.

The rearrangement joins TRBV11-1 to TRBJ2-7; D is possibly TRBD2 (6 bases). V was clipped by 5 bases and J by 3 bases, with 11 bases between them. Germline V gives CDR1 SGHAT, CDR2 FQDESV (reference sequence). This CDR3 has 13 residues. The CDR3 loop is CASSVSGVYEQYF. CDR3 coding DNA: TGTGCCAGCAGCGTGTCGGGGGTCTACGAGCAGTACTTC.

The rearrangement joins TRBV10-3 to TRBJ1-1, with TRBD1 matching 7 bases. The CDR3 has 13 amino acids. V was clipped by 8 bases and J by 1 base; unmatched bases: 4. Germline V gene data show CDR1 as ENHRY and CDR2 as SYGVKD. The CDR3 region is CAIQRQGNTEAFF. The CDR3 nucleotides are TGTGCCATCCAACGACAGGGGAACACTGAAGCTTTCTTT.

In this sample, this clone turned up a few times. CDR3 region: CASSLGRGQGGGYTF. CDR3 bases: TGTGCCAGCAGTTTAGGGAGGGGACAGGGAGGTGGCTACACCTTC. This rearrangement joins TRBV28 to TRBJ1-2, with TRBD1 matching 9 bases. J gave up 7 bases and V 2 bases, and 8 bases lay outside the gene matches. Germline assignment: CDR1 MDHEN and CDR2 SYDVKM. CDR3 length: 15 amino acids.

The rearrangement uses TRBV7-7 and TRBJ2-2; TRBD2 aligns across 8 bases. The CDR3 covers 17 residues. Germline V gives CDR1 SSHAT, CDR2 FNYEAQ (reference sequence). J gave up 7 bases and V 1 base, and 11 bases lay outside the gene matches. The CDR3 protein is CASSLVLAGSGGGELFF. CDR3 nucleotide sequence: TGTGCCAGCAGCTTAGTATTAGCGGGGTCCGGGGGCGGGGAGCTGTTTTTT.

The V gene is TRBV30, the J gene TRBJ1-1; weak D call: TRBD1 (5 bases). Deletions cut 0 bases from V and 7 bases from J, with 15 bases between. The CDR3 contains 14 residues. Germline assignment: CDR1 GTSNPN and CDR2 SVGIG (reference sequence). The DNA for the CDR3 is TGTGCCTGGAGTGTCACAGGTCCCAAGAGTGAAGCTTTCTTT. It specifies CAWSVTGPKSEAFF. The variable domain in full, with the rest retrieved from reference TRBV30 and TRBJ1-1, is SQTIHQWPATLVQPVGSPLSLECTVEGTSNPNLYWYRQAAGRGLQLLFYSVGIGQISSEVPQNLSASRPQDRQFILSSKKLLLSDSGFYLCAWSVTGPKSEAFFGQGTRLTVV.

V is TRBV7-3 and J is TRBJ2-2; tentatively, D is TRBD2 (6 bases). The ends were cut back, 5 bases at V and 8 bases at J, with 12 bases in the middle. Germline V gives CDR1 SGHTA, CDR2 FQGTGA. This CDR3 comprises 13 residues. For the CDR3, the DNA is TGTGCCAGCAGCCACGGAGGGTTGGGGGAGCTGTTTTTT. Protein: CASSHGGLGELFF.